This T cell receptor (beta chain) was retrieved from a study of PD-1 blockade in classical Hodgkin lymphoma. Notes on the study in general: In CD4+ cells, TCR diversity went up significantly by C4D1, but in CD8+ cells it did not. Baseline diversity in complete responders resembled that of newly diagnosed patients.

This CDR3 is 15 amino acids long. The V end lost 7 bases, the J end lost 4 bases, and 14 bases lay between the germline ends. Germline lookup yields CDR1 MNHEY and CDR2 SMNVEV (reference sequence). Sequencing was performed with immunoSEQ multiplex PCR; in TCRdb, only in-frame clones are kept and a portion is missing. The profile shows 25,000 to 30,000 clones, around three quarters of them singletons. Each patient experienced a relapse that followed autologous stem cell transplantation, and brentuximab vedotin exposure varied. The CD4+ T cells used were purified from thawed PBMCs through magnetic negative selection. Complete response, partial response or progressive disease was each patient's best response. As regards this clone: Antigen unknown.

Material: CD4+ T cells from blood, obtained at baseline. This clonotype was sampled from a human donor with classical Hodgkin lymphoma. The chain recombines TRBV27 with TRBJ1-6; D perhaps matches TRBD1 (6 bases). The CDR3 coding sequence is TGTGCCAGCACCGTACAGGGACCGTATAATTCACCCCTCCACTTT. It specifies CASTVQGPYNSPLHF.